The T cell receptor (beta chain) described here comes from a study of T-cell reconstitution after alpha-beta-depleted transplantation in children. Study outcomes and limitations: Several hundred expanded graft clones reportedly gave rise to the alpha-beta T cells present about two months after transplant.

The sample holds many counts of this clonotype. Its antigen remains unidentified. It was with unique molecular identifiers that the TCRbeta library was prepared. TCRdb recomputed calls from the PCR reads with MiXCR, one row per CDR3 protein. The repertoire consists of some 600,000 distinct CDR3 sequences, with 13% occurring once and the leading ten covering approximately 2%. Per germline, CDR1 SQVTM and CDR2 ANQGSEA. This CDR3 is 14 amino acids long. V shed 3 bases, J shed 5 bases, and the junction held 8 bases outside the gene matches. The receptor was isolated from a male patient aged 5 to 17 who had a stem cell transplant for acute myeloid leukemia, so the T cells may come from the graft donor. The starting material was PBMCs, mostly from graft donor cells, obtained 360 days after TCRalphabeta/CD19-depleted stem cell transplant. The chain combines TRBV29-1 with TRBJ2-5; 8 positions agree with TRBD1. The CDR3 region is CSVEQSGGRETQYF. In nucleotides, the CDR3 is TGCAGCGTTGAGCAGTCAGGGGGCAGGGAGACCCAGTACTTC.